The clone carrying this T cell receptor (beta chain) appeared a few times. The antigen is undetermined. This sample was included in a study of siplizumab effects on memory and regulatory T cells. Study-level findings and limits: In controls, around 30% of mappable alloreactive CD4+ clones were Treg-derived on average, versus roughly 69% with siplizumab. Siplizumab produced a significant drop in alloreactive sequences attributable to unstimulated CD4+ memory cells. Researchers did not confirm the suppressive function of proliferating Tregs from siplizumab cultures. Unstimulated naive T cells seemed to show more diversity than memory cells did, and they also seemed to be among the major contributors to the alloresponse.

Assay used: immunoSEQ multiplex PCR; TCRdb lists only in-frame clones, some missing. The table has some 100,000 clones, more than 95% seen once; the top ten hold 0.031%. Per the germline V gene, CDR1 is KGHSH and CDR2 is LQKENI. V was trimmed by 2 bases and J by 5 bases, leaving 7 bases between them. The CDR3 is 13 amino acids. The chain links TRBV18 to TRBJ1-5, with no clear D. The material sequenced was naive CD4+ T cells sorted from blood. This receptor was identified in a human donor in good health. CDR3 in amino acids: CASSPNSHQPQHF. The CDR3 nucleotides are TGTGCCAGCTCACCAAACAGTCATCAGCCCCAGCATTTT.